This T cell receptor beta chain was observed in a study of T cell changes during pregnancy in multiple sclerosis. Germline V gene lookup returns CDR1 MNHEY and CDR2 SVGAGI. This CDR3 has 14 residues. V lost 0 bases to trimming and J lost 4 bases, with 9 bases between them. Using immunoSEQ multiplex PCR, the repertoire was profiled, and TCRdb retains in-frame clones only, with some absent. The data hold approximately 40,000 clones, with approximately 96% observed a single time. This receptor was taken from a female donor with multiple sclerosis, enrolled in a pregnancy study. This specimen was peripheral blood, taken in the second trimester of pregnancy. V usage is TRBV6-5 and J usage is TRBJ1-2; D unresolved. The CDR3 reads CASSYSSGSYGYTF. The CDR3 region has the DNA TGTGCCAGCAGTTACTCCTCCGGTAGCTATGGCTACACCTTC.